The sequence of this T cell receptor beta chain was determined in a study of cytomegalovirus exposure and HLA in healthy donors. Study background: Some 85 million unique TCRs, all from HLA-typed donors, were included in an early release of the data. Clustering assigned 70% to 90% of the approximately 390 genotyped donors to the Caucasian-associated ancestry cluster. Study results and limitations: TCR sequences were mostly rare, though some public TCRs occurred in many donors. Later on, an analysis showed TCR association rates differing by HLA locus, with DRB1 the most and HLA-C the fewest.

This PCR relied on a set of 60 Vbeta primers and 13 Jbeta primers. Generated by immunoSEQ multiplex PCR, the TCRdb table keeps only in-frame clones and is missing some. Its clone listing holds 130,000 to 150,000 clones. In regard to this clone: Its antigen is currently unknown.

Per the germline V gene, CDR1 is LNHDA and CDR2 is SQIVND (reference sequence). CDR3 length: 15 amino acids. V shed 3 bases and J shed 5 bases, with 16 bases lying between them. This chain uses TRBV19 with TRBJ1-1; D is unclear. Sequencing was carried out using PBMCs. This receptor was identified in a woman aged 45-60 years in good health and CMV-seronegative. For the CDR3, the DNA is TGTGCCAGTAGTATTAGTGCAGGTCATGCAACTGAAGCTTTCTTT. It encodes CASSISAGHATEAFF.